Listed here are 21 T cell receptor beta chains from one sample, sequenced in a study of T cells in pancreatic ductal adenocarcinoma. Surgery without prior neoadjuvant therapy was the treatment of the selected pancreatic ductal adenocarcinoma patients. The data were produced by immunoSEQ multiplex PCR, yet TCRdb's version contains in-frame clones alone and is incomplete. The sample records roughly 100,000 clones, roughly 96% being singletons. The sample comprised PBMCs. The receptors were sampled from a human donor with pancreatic ductal adenocarcinoma.

The gene calls are TRBV5-1 and TRBJ2-5; 7 bases line up with TRBD1. V trimming: 6 bases; J trimming: 3 bases; junction bases outside the gene matches: 8. CDR3 length: 14 residues. Germline CDR1 reads SGHRS; CDR2 reads YFSETQ. As DNA, the CDR3 is TGCGCCAGCAACTTCCAGGGGGAAGAAGAGACCCAGTACTTC. As protein: CASNFQGEEETQYF.

V is TRBV18 and J is TRBJ1-4; weak D call: TRBD1 (5 bases). Germline V gene lookup returns CDR1 KGHSH and CDR2 LQKENI. This CDR3 comprises 16 residues. Trimming shortened V by 2 bases and J by 7 bases, and 17 bases separated the two germline ends. CDR3 protein: CASSPKKGVVGEKLFF. The CDR3 nucleotides are TGTGCCAGCTCACCAAAAAAAGGGGTGGTTGGTGAAAAACTGTTTTTT. Based on the CDR3 plus reference TRBV18 and TRBJ1-4, the full variable domain is NAGVMQNPRHLVRRRGQEARLRCSPMKGHSHVYWYRQLPEEGLKFMVYLQKENIIDESGMPKERFSAEFPKEGPSILRIQQVVRGDSAAYFCASSPKKGVVGEKLFFGSGTQLSVL.

V is TRBV28 and J is TRBJ2-1; D call uncertain. The CDR3 is 12 residues long. The germline V and J ends were trimmed by 4 bases and 4 bases, with 5 bases remaining between them. Germline V gives CDR1 MDHEN, CDR2 SYDVKM. The CDR3 here is CASSSRYNEQFF. The CDR3 bases are TGTGCCAGCAGTTCCCGTTACAATGAGCAGTTCTTC.

The V gene is TRBV29-1, the J gene TRBJ1-5; D is possibly TRBD1 (5 bases). V lost 3 bases to trimming and J lost 5 bases, with 11 bases between them. Per germline, CDR1 SQVTM and CDR2 ANQGSEA. This CDR3 region has 13 residues. The CDR3 nucleotides are TGCAGCGTTGAGGCGGGGGAGGATCAGCCCCAGCATTTT. This encodes CSVEAGEDQPQHF.

The chain joins TRBV7-9 to TRBJ2-7; no clear D gene. The ends were cut back, 8 bases at V and 0 bases at J, with 8 bases in the middle. The CDR3 length is 12 residues. Germline values: CDR1 SEHNR, CDR2 FQNEAQ (reference sequence). This CDR3 is CASAASSYEQYF. CDR3 DNA sequence: TGTGCCAGCGCGGCTAGCTCCTACGAGCAGTACTTC.

The genes are TRBV4-2 and TRBJ2-7; TRBD1 is a possible D gene (6 bases). Trimming left V 0 bases short and J 2 bases short, with 8 bases between. The length of the CDR3 is 14 residues. Germline loops: CDR1 LGHNA, CDR2 YNFKEQ. The CDR3 protein is CASSQEWGPYEQYF. The DNA for the CDR3 is TGTGCCAGCAGCCAAGAATGGGGGCCCTACGAGCAGTACTTC.

The chain employs TRBV18 and TRBJ2-3; D gene ambiguous. Germline V gene lookup returns CDR1 KGHSH and CDR2 LQKENI. The germline V and J ends were trimmed by 6 bases and 3 bases, with 13 bases remaining between them. The CDR3 extends over 14 amino acids. This chain's CDR3 is CASSIFFGTDTQYF. For the CDR3, the DNA is TGTGCCAGCTCGATCTTTTTCGGGACAGATACGCAGTATTTT.

The chain carries TRBV28 and TRBJ1-2; 9 nucleotides line up with TRBD1. The V and J ends lost 7 bases and 7 bases, in that order; junction bases with no gene match: 13. The CDR3 sequence is 15 residues long. Per germline, CDR1 MDHEN and CDR2 SYDVKM. The CDR3 spells CASKRWDRDFGGYTF. For the CDR3, the DNA is TGTGCCAGCAAAAGGTGGGACAGGGATTTCGGTGGCTACACCTTC.

The V call is TRBV10-3, the J call TRBJ2-7; weak D call: TRBD2 (5 bases). V lost 5 bases, J lost 7 bases, and 9 bases lay in between. CDR3 size: 11 residues. CDR1 is ENHRY and CDR2 is SYGVKD in the germline V gene. The CDR3 sequence is CAISFRDEQYF. The CDR3 DNA sequence: TGTGCCATCAGTTTTCGGGATGAGCAGTACTTC.

This chain joins TRBV28 and TRBJ2-7; 11 positions agree with TRBD2. From germline, CDR1 is MDHEN and CDR2 SYDVKM. J was trimmed by 0 bases and V by 6 bases; bases with no gene match: 4. The CDR3 runs to 15 residues. In nucleotides, the CDR3 is TGTGCCAGCAGCTTGACTAGCGGGGTCTCCTACGAGCAGTACTTC. Translating gives CASSLTSGVSYEQYF.

The rearrangement joins TRBV18 to TRBJ1-1, with D unclear. This CDR3 region has 13 residues. The germline gives CDR1 KGHSH, CDR2 LQKENI. The ends were cut back, 2 bases at V and 1 base at J, with 5 bases in the middle. Here the CDR3 DNA reads TGTGCCAGCTCACCAACAGAGAACACTGAAGCTTTCTTT. It codes for CASSPTENTEAFF.

This clone appeared once. This chain links TRBV18 with TRBJ2-5, with 7 bases matching TRBD2. The CDR3 covers 14 residues. Germline trimming cut 6 bases from V and 3 bases from J; bases unmatched to any gene: 7. Per the germline V gene, CDR1 is KGHSH and CDR2 is LQKENI. The CDR3: CASSRTSEKETQYF. The CDR3 DNA reads as TGTGCCAGCTCCCGTACTAGCGAAAAAGAGACCCAGTACTTC. The whole variable domain, filled in from reference TRBV18 and TRBJ2-5, reads NAGVMQNPRHLVRRRGQEARLRCSPMKGHSHVYWYRQLPEEGLKFMVYLQKENIIDESGMPKERFSAEFPKEGPSILRIQQVVRGDSAAYFCASSRTSEKETQYFGPGTRLLVL.

The chain has TRBV5-1 and TRBJ2-1; D is unclear. Trimming removed 6 bases at V and 6 bases at J, with 10 bases between. The CDR3 consists of 12 residues. Per germline, CDR1 SGHRS and CDR2 YFSETQ. CDR3 DNA sequence: TGCGCCAGCATCGGTACGGGCAATGAGCAGTTCTTC. Encoded protein: CASIGTGNEQFF.

This rearrangement joins TRBV6-4 to TRBJ2-5; the match to TRBD1 covers 8 bases. Germline CDR1 MRHNA, CDR2 SNTAGT. Trimming removed 6 bases from V and 5 bases from J; junction bases left unmatched: 11. The CDR3 loop spans 15 amino acids. The CDR3 bases are TGTGCCAGCAGCGGGACTGGACAGGGCGACGAGACCCAGTACTTC. It is translated as CASSGTGQGDETQYF.

The CDR3 coding sequence is TGCGCCAGCAGCTCCCGGGACAGGGACAACGAGCAGTACTTC. It codes for CASSSRDRDNEQYF. The V call is TRBV5-1, the J call TRBJ2-7, with 9 bases matching TRBD1. J gave up 5 bases and V 3 bases, and 6 bases lay outside the gene matches. From germline, CDR1 is SGHRS and CDR2 YFSETQ. The CDR3 has 14 residues.

CDR3 loop: CASSTGWVQYF. CDR3 nucleotides: TGTGCCAGTTCCACAGGGTGGGTGCAGTATTTT. The chain links TRBV19 to TRBJ2-3; D might be TRBD1 (6 bases). Germline CDR1 reads LNHDA; CDR2 reads SQIVND (reference sequence). Trimming removed 8 bases at V and 11 bases at J, with 14 bases between. The CDR3 spans 11 residues. The whole variable domain, remainder taken from reference TRBV19 and TRBJ2-3, is DGGITQSPKYLFRKEGQNVTLSCEQNLNHDAMYWYRQDPGQGLRLIYYSQIVNDFQKGDIAEGYSVSREKKESFPLTVTSAQKNPTAFYLCASSTGWVQYFGPGTRLTVL.

V is TRBV19 and J is TRBJ2-2, with TRBD2 matching over 7 bases. V gave up 8 bases and J gave up 5 bases; unmatched junction bases: 5. This CDR3 contains 13 residues. Germline-derived CDR1 and CDR2 are LNHDA and SQIVND (reference sequence). CDR3 DNA sequence: TGTGCCAGTCGTTGGGGGGGAACCGGGGAGCTGTTTTTT. Translated: CASRWGGTGELFF.

CDR3 sequence (DNA): TGTGCCAGCAGCGCGAGCCGGGGAAATTCCGGGGCCAACGTCCTGACTTTC. Amino acid sequence: CASSASRGNSGANVLTF. The chain has TRBV7-3 and TRBJ2-6; a possible D gene is TRBD2 (5 bases). V was clipped by 5 bases and J by 4 bases, with 18 bases between them. This CDR3 has 17 amino acids. Germline CDR1 SGHTA, CDR2 FQGTGA.

The V gene is TRBV29-1, the J gene TRBJ1-2; a weak D match, TRBD1 (5 bases). Germline V gene data show CDR1 as SQVTM and CDR2 as ANQGSEA. The CDR3 loop spans 13 amino acids. This chain's CDR3 is CLRHLSRVNGYTF. In DNA form, the CDR3 reads TGCCTTCGGCACTTATCCAGGGTGAATGGCTACACCTTC.

This chain uses TRBV28 with TRBJ2-7; 8 bases are shared with TRBD1. CDR3 size: 15 residues. Germline-derived CDR1 and CDR2 are MDHEN and SYDVKM. Losses at the gene ends were 2 bases for V and 2 bases for J; bases not matched to a gene: 5. The chain's CDR3 is CASSLGDRSPYEQYF. In DNA form, the CDR3 reads TGTGCCAGCAGTTTAGGGGACAGGAGTCCCTACGAGCAGTACTTC.

The chain links TRBV19 to TRBJ2-1; possible D gene TRBD1, 6 bases. V lost 1 base to trimming and J lost 6 bases, with 13 bases between them. The CDR3 spans 15 residues. Per germline, CDR1 LNHDA and CDR2 SQIVND (reference sequence). CDR3 in amino acids: CASSIGGTLGNEQFF. In nucleotides, the CDR3 is TGTGCCAGTAGTATAGGGGGGACACTGGGCAATGAGCAGTTCTTC.